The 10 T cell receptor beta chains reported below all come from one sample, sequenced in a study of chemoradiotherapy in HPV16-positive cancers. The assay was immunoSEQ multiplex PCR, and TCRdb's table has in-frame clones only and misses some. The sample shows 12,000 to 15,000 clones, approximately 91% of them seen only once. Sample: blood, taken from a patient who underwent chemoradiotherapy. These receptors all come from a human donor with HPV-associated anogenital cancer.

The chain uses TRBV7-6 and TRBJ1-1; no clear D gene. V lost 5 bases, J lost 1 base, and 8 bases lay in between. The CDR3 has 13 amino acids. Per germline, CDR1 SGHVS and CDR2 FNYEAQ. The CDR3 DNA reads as TGTGCCAGCAGCCCGACGGGGAACACTGAAGCTTTCTTT. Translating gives CASSPTGNTEAFF.

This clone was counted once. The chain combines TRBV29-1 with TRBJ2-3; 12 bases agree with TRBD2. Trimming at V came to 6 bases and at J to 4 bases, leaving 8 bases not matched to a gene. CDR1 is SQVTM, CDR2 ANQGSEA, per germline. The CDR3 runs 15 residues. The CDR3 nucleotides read TGCAGCGTCGCAGAGACTAGCGGGGGTGCAGATACGCAGTATTTT. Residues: CSVAETSGGADTQYF.

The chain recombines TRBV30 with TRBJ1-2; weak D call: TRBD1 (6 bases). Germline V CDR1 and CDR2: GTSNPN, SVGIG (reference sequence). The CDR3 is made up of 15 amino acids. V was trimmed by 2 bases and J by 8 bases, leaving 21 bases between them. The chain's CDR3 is CAWSPRGAGPQGYTF. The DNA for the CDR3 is TGTGCCTGGAGTCCGAGGGGGGCAGGGCCTCAGGGCTACACCTTC. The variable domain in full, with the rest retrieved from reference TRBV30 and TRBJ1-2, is SQTIHQWPATLVQPVGSPLSLECTVEGTSNPNLYWYRQAAGRGLQLLFYSVGIGQISSEVPQNLSASRPQDRQFILSSKKLLLSDSGFYLCAWSPRGAGPQGYTFGSGTRLTVV.

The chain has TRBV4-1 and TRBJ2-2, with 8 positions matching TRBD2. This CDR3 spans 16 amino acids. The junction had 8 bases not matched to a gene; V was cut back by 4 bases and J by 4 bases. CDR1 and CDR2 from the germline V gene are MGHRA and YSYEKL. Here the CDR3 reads CASSRGRGAVTGELFF. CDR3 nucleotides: TGCGCCAGCAGCCGGGGGCGGGGGGCGGTCACCGGGGAGCTGTTTTTT.

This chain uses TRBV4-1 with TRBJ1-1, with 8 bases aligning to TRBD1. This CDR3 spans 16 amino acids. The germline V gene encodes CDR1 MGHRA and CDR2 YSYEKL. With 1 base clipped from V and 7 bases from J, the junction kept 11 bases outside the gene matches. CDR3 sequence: CASSQVGQGPLIEAFF. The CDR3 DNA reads TGCGCCAGCAGCCAAGTTGGACAGGGCCCTTTAATTGAAGCTTTCTTT.

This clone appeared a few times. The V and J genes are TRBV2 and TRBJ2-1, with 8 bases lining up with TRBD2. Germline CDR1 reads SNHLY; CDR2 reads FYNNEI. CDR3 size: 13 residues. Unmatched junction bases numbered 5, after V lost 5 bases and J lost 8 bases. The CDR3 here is CASSKTSGHEQFF. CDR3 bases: TGTGCCAGCAGTAAAACTAGCGGCCATGAGCAGTTCTTC.

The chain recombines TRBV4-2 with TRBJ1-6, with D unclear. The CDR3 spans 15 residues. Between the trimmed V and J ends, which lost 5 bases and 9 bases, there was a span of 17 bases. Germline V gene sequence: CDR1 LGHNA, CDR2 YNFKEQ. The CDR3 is CASSLKKGSGSPLHF. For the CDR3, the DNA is TGTGCCAGCAGCTTGAAAAAGGGTTCCGGTTCACCCCTCCACTTT.

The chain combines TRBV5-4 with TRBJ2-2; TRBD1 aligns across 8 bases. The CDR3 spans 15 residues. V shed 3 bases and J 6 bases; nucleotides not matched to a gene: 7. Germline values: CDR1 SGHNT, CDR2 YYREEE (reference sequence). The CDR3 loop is CASSSSGGLSGELFF. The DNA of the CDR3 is TGTGCCAGCAGCTCTTCAGGGGGCCTGTCCGGGGAGCTGTTTTTT.

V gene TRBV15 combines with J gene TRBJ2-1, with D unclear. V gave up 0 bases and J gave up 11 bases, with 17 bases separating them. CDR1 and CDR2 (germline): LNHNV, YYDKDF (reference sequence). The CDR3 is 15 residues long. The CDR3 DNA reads TGTGCCACCAGCAGAGAGGTACGCCCCGCAACCCAGCAGTTCTTC. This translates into CATSREVRPATQQFF.

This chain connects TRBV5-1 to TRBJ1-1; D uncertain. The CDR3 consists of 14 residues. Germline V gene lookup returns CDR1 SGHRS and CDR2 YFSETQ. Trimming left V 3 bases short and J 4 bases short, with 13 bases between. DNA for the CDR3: TGCGCCAGCAGCTCCGACCATCCGAGCACTGAAGCTTTCTTT. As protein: CASSSDHPSTEAFF.